This TCR beta chain was sequenced in a study of molecular identifiers for immune sequencing clone quantification. Across the whole study: Replicate RNA came from roughly 18,000 or 92,000 naive CD8 cells and was split five ways, and four parts were sequenced. Study-level points and caveats: Clones above 20 RNA copies contained over 97% of effector molecules and under 1% of naive molecules.

TCRdb re-analysed the PCR reads in MiXCR, keeping a single row per CDR3 protein. The sample comprises hundreds of thousands of distinct CDR3 sequences, around 25% of which are singletons, and 0.75% to 0.8% rests with the top ten. The V and J ends lost 3 bases and 7 bases respectively, with 11 bases between them. CDR1 and CDR2 (germline): SGDLS, YYNGEE. The CDR3 is made up of 13 amino acids. This clonotype was seen repeatedly, ten times or more. Its antigen is unknown. The naive CD8 libraries originated from between roughly 18,000 and 1,000,000 sorted cells and drew on 10%, 30% or 50% RNA. This TCR was recovered from a human donor in good health. Some libraries in this study had Jurkat cell RNA spiked in. The sample consisted of naive CD8+ T cells from blood, with Jurkat cell RNA spiked in. Subset: FACS-sorted CD8+CD4-CCR7+CD45RA+ naive T cells. The rearrangement uses TRBV9 and TRBJ1-3, with D uncertain. The CDR3 DNA is TGTGCCAGCAGCGAGGGCAGCTTCAACACCATATATTTT. The encoded protein is CASSEGSFNTIYF. Combining the CDR3 with reference TRBV9 and TRBJ1-3 gives the whole variable domain DSGVTQTPKHLITATGQRVTLRCSPRSGDLSVYWYQQSLDQGLQFLIQYYNGEERAKGNILERFSAQQFPDLHSELNLSSLELGDSALYFCASSEGSFNTIYFGEGSWLTVV.